Listed here are 20 T cell receptor beta chains from one sample, sequenced in a study of molecular identifiers for immune sequencing clone quantification. TCRdb re-derived calls from the PCR reads in MiXCR, one entry per CDR3 protein. The table has under 650,000 distinct CDR3 sequences, just under 20% seen once. The material sequenced was naive CD8+ T cells from blood, with Jurkat cell RNA spiked in. Subset in this sample: FACS-sorted CD8+CD4-CCR7+CD45RA+ naive T cells. All receptors come from a human donor in good health. Some libraries in this study had Jurkat cell RNA spiked in.

This clonotype was seen only once. The chain combines TRBV7-3 with TRBJ2-7; the match to TRBD1 covers 8 bases. This CDR3 has 15 amino acids. V dropped 2 bases and J dropped 5; count of bases not matched to a gene: 8. Per the germline V gene, CDR1 is SGHTA and CDR2 is FQGTGA. This CDR3 is CASSLAGQVLHEQYF. The CDR3 DNA is TGTGCCAGCAGCTTAGCGGGACAGGTATTACACGAGCAGTACTTC.

In regard to this clonotype: This sequence may be a read error, since a much larger clone differs from it by one base. CDR3 amino acids: CAGSWGANSEQYF. DNA of the CDR3: TGTGCCGGTAGCTGGGGGGCGAATAGTGAGCAGTACTTC. V usage is TRBV30 and J usage is TRBJ2-7; D is possibly TRBD1 or TRBD2 (6 bases each). From germline, CDR1 is GTSNPN and CDR2 SVGIG (reference sequence). This CDR3 region has 13 residues. The V and J ends lost 8 bases and 7 bases respectively, with 21 bases between them.

The CDR3 region has the DNA TGCAGCGTTGAAGAAAGCGTGGCCGGCTCGTGGACTGAAGCTTTCTTT. It codes for CSVEESVAGSWTEAFF. The chain recombines TRBV29-1 with TRBJ1-1; the D is unclear. CDR1 is SQVTM and CDR2 is ANQGSEA in the germline V gene. V was trimmed by 0 bases and J by 5 bases, leaving 19 bases between them. This CDR3 is 16 amino acids long.

This clonotype was seen many times. This sequence joins TRBV27 and TRBJ1-5; the D is unclear. The CDR3 has 14 amino acids. Trimming left V 5 bases short and J 0 bases short, with 8 bases between. The germline V gene encodes CDR1 MNHEY and CDR2 SMNVEV (reference sequence). The CDR3 spells CASSPLISNQPQHF. CDR3 coding DNA: TGTGCCAGCAGTCCTTTGATTAGCAATCAGCCCCAGCATTTT.

This clonotype has only a few counts. Germline is not matched at one junction end, which may reflect a read error. The chain carries TRBV2 and TRBJ2-7; D perhaps matches TRBD1 (6 bases). Germline values: CDR1 SNHLY, CDR2 FYNNEI. The CDR3 sequence is 13 residues long. CDR3 protein: CAGSTGPDYEQYF. CDR3 nucleotide sequence: TGTGCCGGCAGTACAGGGCCAGACTACGAGCAGTACTTC.

This clonotype was found a few times. The chain joins TRBV24-1 to TRBJ2-3, with no clear D. This CDR3 comprises 15 residues. Germline assignment: CDR1 KGHDR and CDR2 SFDVKD. Trimming removed 1 base from V and 2 bases from J, with 9 bases in between. The CDR3 is CATSDFGQYTDTQYF. CDR3 coding DNA: TGTGCCACCAGTGATTTCGGGCAGTACACAGATACGCAGTATTTT.

This clonotype was picked up one time. With a much larger clone just one base away, this may be a read error. The chain recombines TRBV7-9 with TRBJ1-2; D might be TRBD1 (5 bases). The CDR3 has 17 amino acids. Germline CDR1 reads SEHNR; CDR2 reads FQNEAQ (reference sequence). The DNA for the CDR3 is TGTGCCGGCAGCTTAGTTGGGGGAGGATTGGACAACTATGGCTACACCTTC. It codes for CAGSLVGGGLDNYGYTF.

This clonotype showed up many times. The chain is built from TRBV5-1 and TRBJ2-7; D not resolved. The germline V gene has CDR1 SGHRS and CDR2 YFSETQ. V was pared by 3 bases and J by 3 bases, with 10 bases between. This CDR3 is built from 13 residues. The CDR3 here is CASSSFPGYEQYF. CDR3 DNA: TGCGCCAGCAGCTCCTTTCCGGGCTACGAGCAGTACTTC.

With regard to this clonotype: One base away lies a much larger clone, so this may be a sequencing read error. J is TRBJ1-1 and V is TRBV3-1; D uncertain. The CDR3 runs 15 residues. Germline loops: CDR1 LGHDT, CDR2 YNNKEL (reference sequence). Trimming shortened V by 4 bases and J by 2 bases, and 14 bases separated the two germline ends. CDR3 residues: CASSRDLGTNTEAFF. The CDR3 region has the DNA TGTGCCAGCAGCCGAGATCTTGGTACCAACACTGAAGCTTTCTTT.

This clonotype was seen a few times. The chain carries TRBV6-5 and TRBJ2-1, with D unclear. The ends were cut back, 2 bases at V and 7 bases at J, with 12 bases in the middle. This CDR3 comprises 14 residues. The V gene's germline CDR1 is MNHEY and CDR2 SVGAGI. This chain's CDR3 is CASSYVLTFNEQFF. The CDR3 region has the DNA TGTGCCAGCAGTTACGTCCTAACCTTTAATGAGCAGTTCTTC.

Worth noting for this clonotype: This clone may be a read error of a much larger clone one base away. The chain carries TRBV28 and TRBJ2-1; weak D call: TRBD2 (5 bases). The CDR3 extends over 15 amino acids. Germline V CDR1 and CDR2: MDHEN, SYDVKM. V lost 2 bases and J 6 bases, leaving 14 bases between the germline ends. CDR3 sequence reads: CASSLGRLAGNEQFF. The CDR3 DNA follows: TGTGCCAGCAGTTTAGGTCGCCTAGCTGGCAATGAGCAGTTCTTC.

At least ten counts were recorded for this clonotype. The CDR3 sequence: CASSPKAEAFF. The DNA for the CDR3 is TGTGCCAGCAGCCCCAAGGCTGAAGCTTTCTTT. The chain combines TRBV7-9 with TRBJ1-1, with D unresolved. The germline V and J ends were trimmed by 5 bases and 6 bases, with 7 bases remaining between them. CDR1 and CDR2 from the germline V gene are SEHNR and FQNEAQ (reference sequence). This CDR3 comprises 11 residues.

V and J are TRBV7-9 and TRBJ2-5; the match to TRBD1 covers 9 bases. The CDR3 loop spans 17 amino acids. Germline CDR1 is SEHNR and CDR2 is FQNEAQ (reference sequence). V was pared by 3 bases and J by 4 bases, with 12 bases of the junction left unmatched. The CDR3 is CASSFPPGTGKGETQYF. As DNA, the CDR3 is TGTGCCAGCAGCTTCCCACCAGGGACAGGGAAGGGAGAGACCCAGTACTTC.

This clonotype showed up many times. The V and J genes are TRBV12-3 or TRBV12-4 and TRBJ2-3; no clear D gene. The CDR3 totals 16 residues. The V and J ends lost 5 bases and 1 base respectively, with 16 bases between them. The CDR3 nucleotides are TGTGCCAGCAGTCCCCGGACGGTCTGGGGCACAGATACGCAGTATTTT. Encoded protein: CASSPRTVWGTDTQYF.

In its sample, this clonotype was seen a few times. The CDR3 protein is CAWSVGPHRTYEQYF. CDR3 coding DNA: TGTGCCTGGAGTGTAGGCCCGCACAGGACCTACGAGCAGTACTTC. The genes are TRBV30 and TRBJ2-7; a possible D gene is TRBD1 (5 bases). CDR3 length: 15 residues. Trimming shortened V by 0 bases and J by 2 bases, and 14 bases separated the two germline ends. Germline assignment: CDR1 GTSNPN and CDR2 SVGIG (reference sequence).

Regarding this clonotype: At one end, the junction sequence differs from germline, possibly due to a read error. V and J are TRBV29-1 and TRBJ2-7; possible D gene TRBD2, 6 bases. The CDR3 has 11 amino acids. Germline V gives CDR1 SQVTM, CDR2 ANQGSEA. CDR3 residues: CSVGDFYEQHF. CDR3 nucleotide sequence: TGCAGCGTGGGGGACTTCTACGAGCAGCACTTC.

With regard to this clonotype: This sequence may be a read error, since a much larger clone differs from it by one base. The chain recombines TRBV28 with TRBJ2-7; no clear D gene. CDR1 and CDR2 from the germline V gene are MDHEN and SYDVKM. The CDR3 spans 13 residues. The CDR3 loop reads CASSLRNSYGQYF. The CDR3 region has the DNA TGTGCCAGCAGTTTACGGAACTCCTACGGGCAGTACTTC.

In its sample, this clonotype was seen many times. V and J are TRBV6-6 and TRBJ2-7; D ambiguous. This CDR3 contains 13 residues. Germline assignment: CDR1 MNHNY and CDR2 SVGAGI (reference sequence). Trimming removed 6 bases from V and 2 bases from J, with 11 bases in between. The CDR3 protein is CASSSPYAYEQYF. DNA for the CDR3: TGTGCCAGCAGCTCACCCTACGCCTACGAGCAGTACTTC.

This clonotype was seen ten or more times. This chain connects TRBV29-1 to TRBJ2-1; 9 bases agree with TRBD2. This CDR3 has 14 residues. J gave up 4 bases and V 7 bases, and 8 bases lay outside the gene matches. In germline, CDR1 is SQVTM, CDR2 ANQGSEA. The chain's CDR3 is CSAVAGVGYNEQFF. CDR3 DNA: TGCAGCGCCGTAGCGGGAGTAGGTTACAATGAGCAGTTCTTC.

The V and J genes are TRBV6-5 and TRBJ2-2; possibly TRBD1 for D (6 bases). CDR3 length: 16 residues. The V end lost 0 bases, the J end lost 0 bases, and 8 bases lay between the germline ends. Germline V gene lookup returns CDR1 MNHEY and CDR2 SVGAGI. The CDR3 loop is CASSYSWGPNTGELFF. The CDR3 DNA sequence: TGTGCCAGCAGTTACTCTTGGGGGCCGAACACCGGGGAGCTGTTTTTT.